The entry below gives a single TCR beta chain sequence along with its context. No antigen is known for it. Per-base qualities were not stored, and no clone one base away is much larger. The data were obtained in a study of blood T cell repertoires in COVID-19 (dated by TCRdb to about 2020). Background on the whole study: Samples covering the acute and convalescent phases of COVID-19 were provided by collaborators in the United States, Italy and Spain. The prospective study material was composed of cDNA or gDNA derived from T cells, B-cell-depleted T cells, or PBMCs. The repertoires were released in a freely available public database intended as a resource for research on the immune response to SARS-CoV-2. Deeply sampled blood TCRbeta repertoires from subjects exposed to, actively infected with, or recovered from COVID-19 were included in the dataset. Samples came from the ongoing ImmuneRACE study (first 160 participants) plus 1,254 subjects from 6 global collaborators. Where available, HLA class I and class II types were taken from metadata supplied by the sample provider and were not determined by assay-based typing. A de-identified subject ID, COVID-19 status, age in years and sex were almost always included in the sample metadata. Broader findings and caveats from the paper: How much clinical and demographic metadata was included differed by source and by participant, and the metadata was provided uncurated.

V and J lose 2 bases and 5 bases, and a span of 15 bases separates them. Spanning cysteine to phenylalanine, the CDR3 consists of 15 amino acids. Only CDR3 DNA remains: 45 bases, in frame from the first base. The germline V gene (reference sequence) supplies CDR1 MNHNY and CDR2 SVGAGI. TCRbeta CDR3 regions were amplified from genomic DNA using the immunoSEQ Assay, a bias-controlled multiplex PCR. Per the authors' processing: The number of nucleated cells in each sample was estimated by amplification of reference gene primers within the assay. Sequence reads were collapsed and filtered to measure the absolute abundance of every unique TCRbeta CDR3 rearrangement. For each sample, productive Simpson clonality was calculated as the square root of Simpson's diversity index across productive rearrangements. In TCRdb, the immuneACCESS table is reduced to in-frame sequences with V and J assigned. These tables do not hold every clone; where another copy was compared, an unresolved V gene accounts for under half, and the others remain unexplained. The V and J calls and clone size come from that table; D and trimming were worked out from the DNA. Recorded for this sample are 250,000 to 350,000 clones; around nine tenths of them occurred a single time. Of the sample, roughly an eighth falls within the top ten clones.

Whole blood was collected in K2EDTA tubes by collaborating institutions according to the institutions' own protocols. Collaborator samples were shipped for TCRbeta analysis as frozen whole blood, isolated PBMCs, or DNA extracted from either sample type. Sequenced input: peripheral blood. The receptor was derived from an older woman with acute or convalescent COVID-19. This chain joins TRBV6-6 to TRBJ1-1, with TRBD1 perhaps the D gene, on 6 matching bases. The nucleotides read TGTGCCAGCAGTTACACTACCAGGGGTACAACTGAAGCTTTCTTT. Its protein reads: CASSYTTRGTTEAFF.